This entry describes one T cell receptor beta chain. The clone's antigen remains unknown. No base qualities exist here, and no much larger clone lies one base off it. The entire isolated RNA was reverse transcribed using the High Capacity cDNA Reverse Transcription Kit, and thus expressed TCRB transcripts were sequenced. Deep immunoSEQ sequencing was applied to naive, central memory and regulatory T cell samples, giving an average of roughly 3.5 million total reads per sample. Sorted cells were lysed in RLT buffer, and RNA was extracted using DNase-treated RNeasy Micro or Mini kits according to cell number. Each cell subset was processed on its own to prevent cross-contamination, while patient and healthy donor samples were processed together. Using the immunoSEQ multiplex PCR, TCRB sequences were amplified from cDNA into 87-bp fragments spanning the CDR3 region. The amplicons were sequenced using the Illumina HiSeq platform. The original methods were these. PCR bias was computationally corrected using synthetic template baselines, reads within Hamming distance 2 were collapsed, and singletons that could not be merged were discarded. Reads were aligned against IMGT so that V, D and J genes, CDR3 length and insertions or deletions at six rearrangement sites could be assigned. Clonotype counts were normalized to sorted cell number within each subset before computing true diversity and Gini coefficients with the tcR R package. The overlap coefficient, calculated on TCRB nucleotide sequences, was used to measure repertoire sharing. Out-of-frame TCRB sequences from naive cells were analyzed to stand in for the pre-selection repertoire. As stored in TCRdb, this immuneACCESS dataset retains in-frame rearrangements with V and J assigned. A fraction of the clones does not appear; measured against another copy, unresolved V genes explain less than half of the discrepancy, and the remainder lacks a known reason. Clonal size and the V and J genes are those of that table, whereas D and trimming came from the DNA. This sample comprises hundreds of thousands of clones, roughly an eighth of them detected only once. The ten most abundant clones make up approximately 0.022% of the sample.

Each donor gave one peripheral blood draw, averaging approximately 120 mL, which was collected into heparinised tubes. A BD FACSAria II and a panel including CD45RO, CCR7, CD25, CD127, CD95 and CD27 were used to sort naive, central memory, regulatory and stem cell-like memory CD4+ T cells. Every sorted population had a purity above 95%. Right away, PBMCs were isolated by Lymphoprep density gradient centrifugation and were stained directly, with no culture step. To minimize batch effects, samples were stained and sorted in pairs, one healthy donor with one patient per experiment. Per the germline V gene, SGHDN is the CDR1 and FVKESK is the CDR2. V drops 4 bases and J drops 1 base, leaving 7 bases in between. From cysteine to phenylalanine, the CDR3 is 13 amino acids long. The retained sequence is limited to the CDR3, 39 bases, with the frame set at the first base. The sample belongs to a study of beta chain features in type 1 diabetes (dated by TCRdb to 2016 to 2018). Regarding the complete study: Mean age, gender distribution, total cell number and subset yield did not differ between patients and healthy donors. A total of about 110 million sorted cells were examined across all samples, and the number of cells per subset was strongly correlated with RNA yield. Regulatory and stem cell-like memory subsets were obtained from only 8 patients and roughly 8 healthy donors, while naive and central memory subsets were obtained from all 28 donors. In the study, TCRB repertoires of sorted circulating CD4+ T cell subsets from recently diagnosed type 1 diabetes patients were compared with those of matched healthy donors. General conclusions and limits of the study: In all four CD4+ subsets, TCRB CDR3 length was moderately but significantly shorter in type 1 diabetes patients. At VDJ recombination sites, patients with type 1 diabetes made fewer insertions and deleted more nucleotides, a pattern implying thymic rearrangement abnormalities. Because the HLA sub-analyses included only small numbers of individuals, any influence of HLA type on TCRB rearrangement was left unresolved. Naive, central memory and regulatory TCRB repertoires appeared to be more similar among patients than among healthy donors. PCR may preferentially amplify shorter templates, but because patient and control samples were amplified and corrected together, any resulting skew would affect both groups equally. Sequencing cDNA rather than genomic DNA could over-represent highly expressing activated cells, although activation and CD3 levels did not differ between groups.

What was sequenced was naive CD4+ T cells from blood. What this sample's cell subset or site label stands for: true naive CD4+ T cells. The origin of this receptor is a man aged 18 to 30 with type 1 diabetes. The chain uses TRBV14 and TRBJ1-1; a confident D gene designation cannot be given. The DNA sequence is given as TGTGCCAGCAGCCGTCAACCGAACACTGAAGCTTTCTTT. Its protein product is CASSRQPNTEAFF.